A single sample gave rise to the 14 T cell receptor beta chains below, sequenced in a study of T-cell reconstitution after alpha-beta-depleted transplantation in children. The TCRbeta library incorporated unique molecular identifiers. MiXCR was run by TCRdb on the PCR reads, yielding one entry per CDR3 protein. The sample holds fewer than 20,000 distinct CDR3 sequences, roughly 8.2% seen once. The starting material was PBMCs, mostly from graft donor cells, obtained 60 days after TCRalphabeta/CD19-depleted stem cell transplant. All receptors come from a boy less than two years old who had a stem cell transplant for Wiskott-Aldrich syndrome, so the T cells may come from the graft donor.

This clonotype was detected ten times or more. The V call is TRBV20-1, the J call TRBJ1-6; the match to TRBD1 covers 8 bases. The germline CDR1 and CDR2 sequences are DFQATT and SNEGSKA (reference sequence). The V gene end was trimmed by 2 bases and the J gene end by 5 bases; junction bases not matched to a gene: 2. The CDR3 length is 14 residues. As DNA, the CDR3 is TGCAGTGCTAGACCCAGGGGGCATAATTCACCCCTCCACTTT. As protein: CSARPRGHNSPLHF.

The V call is TRBV19, the J call TRBJ1-1; D not resolved. This CDR3 is built from 17 residues. V was trimmed by 6 bases and J by 0 bases, leaving 20 bases between them. Germline lookup yields CDR1 LNHDA and CDR2 SQIVND (reference sequence). CDR3 region: CASRDVGVFSVNTEAFF. CDR3 coding DNA: TGTGCCAGTAGGGACGTTGGGGTCTTTTCGGTGAACACTGAAGCTTTCTTT.

The rearrangement uses TRBV30 and TRBJ2-5, with 7 bases aligning to TRBD1. V lost 1 base and J lost 4; bases outside the gene matches: 3. There are 13 residues in the CDR3. Germline V gene sequence: CDR1 GTSNPN, CDR2 SVGIG (reference sequence). The CDR3 bases are TGTGCCTGGAGTGGTGCAGGGGGAGAGACCCAGTACTTC. Translating gives CAWSGAGGETQYF.

The genes are TRBV6-1 and TRBJ2-7; 14 bases are shared with TRBD2. The germline V gene encodes CDR1 MNHNS and CDR2 SASEGT. This CDR3 is built from 17 residues. Trimming removed 11 bases from V and 3 bases from J; junction bases left unmatched: 15. CDR3 residues: CAAMGLAGVPPIYEQYF. CDR3 in DNA: TGTGCCGCAATGGGACTAGCGGGAGTCCCCCCTATCTACGAGCAGTACTTC.

The chain recombines TRBV3-1 with TRBJ2-7, with D unresolved. Trimming stripped 1 base from V and 8 bases from J, with 6 bases between. CDR1 and CDR2 from the germline V gene are LGHDT and YNNKEL (reference sequence). This CDR3 region has 11 residues. The CDR3 nucleotides are TGTGCCAGCAGCCAAGCGCAGAAGCAGTACTTC. It codes for CASSQAQKQYF.

By sample fraction, this clonotype is large. The rearrangement joins TRBV7-9 to TRBJ2-1; possibly TRBD1 for D (6 bases). Germline CDR1 SEHNR, CDR2 FQNEAQ (reference sequence). CDR3 size: 14 residues. V lost 8 bases, J lost 6 bases, and 17 bases lay in between. The CDR3, as DNA: TGTGCCAGCGAGCCGAGACAGGTCGTCAATGAGCAGTTCTTC. Its translation is CASEPRQVVNEQFF.

The V gene is TRBV7-9, the J gene TRBJ2-3; TRBD2 agrees at 15 bases. The CDR3 is made up of 13 amino acids. Germline loops: CDR1 SEHNR, CDR2 FQNEAQ (reference sequence). V dropped 5 bases and J dropped 14; count of bases not matched to a gene: 5. CDR3 DNA: TGTGCCAGCAGCCCGGGACTAGCGGGAGGAGGGTATTTT. This codes for CASSPGLAGGGYF. The variable domain in full, completed from reference TRBV7-9 and TRBJ2-3, reads DTGVSQNPRHKITKRGQNVTFRCDPISEHNRLYWYRQTLGQGPEFLTYFQNEAQLEKSRLLSDRFSAERPKGSFSTLEIQRTEQGDSAMYLCASSPGLAGGGYFGPGTRLTVL.

This clonotype showed up many times. CDR3 DNA sequence: TGTGCCAGCAGTCGACGGACAGCAGACATGAACACTGAAGCTTTCTTT. This encodes CASSRRTADMNTEAFF. This chain links TRBV28 with TRBJ1-1, with a weak D call TRBD1 (6 bases). The CDR3 has 16 residues. The V end lost 5 bases, the J end lost 0 bases, and 16 bases lay between the germline ends. Germline V gives CDR1 MDHEN, CDR2 SYDVKM.

This clonotype was detected ten times or more. The chain uses TRBV10-3 and TRBJ1-5, with 8 bases matching TRBD1. This CDR3 is built from 14 residues. V was clipped by 3 bases and J by 5 bases; unmatched bases: 3. Germline values: CDR1 ENHRY, CDR2 SYGVKD. CDR3 coding DNA: TGTGCCATCAGTGACAGGGGGCTGGATCAGCCCCAGCATTTT. Encoded protein: CAISDRGLDQPQHF.

There are many counts of this clonotype. This sequence joins TRBV29-1 and TRBJ2-6, with TRBD1 as a possible D gene (8 bases). Germline V gene sequence: CDR1 SQVTM, CDR2 ANQGSEA. The CDR3 is made up of 15 amino acids. V dropped 6 bases and J dropped 4 bases, with 16 bases sitting between them. CDR3 nucleotides: TGCAGCGTGCTACAGGGGGGGGCCGGGGCCAACGTCCTGACTTTC. Translation: CSVLQGGAGANVLTF. The full variable domain, its missing parts supplied by reference TRBV29-1 and TRBJ2-6, is SAVISQKPSRDICQRGTSLTIQCQVDSQVTMMFWYRQQPGQSLTLIATANQGSEATYESGFVIDKFPISRPNLTFSTLTVSNMSPEDSSIYLCSVLQGGAGANVLTFGAGSRLTVL.

This clonotype came up many times. V and J are TRBV7-9 and TRBJ1-2, with TRBD1 matching 7 bases. This CDR3 spans 16 amino acids. Germline V gene lookup returns CDR1 SEHNR and CDR2 FQNEAQ (reference sequence). V shed 5 bases, J shed 4 bases, and the junction held 13 bases outside the gene matches. The CDR3 DNA sequence: TGTGCCAGCAGCGCGATACGGGACAGTTATTTCTATGGCTACACCTTC. Protein: CASSAIRDSYFYGYTF.

This chain uses TRBV19 with TRBJ2-5, with TRBD2 as a possible D gene (6 bases). This CDR3 is built from 14 residues. The V end was cut by 0 bases, the J end by 6 bases, with 11 bases between. Germline CDR1 reads LNHDA; CDR2 reads SQIVND (reference sequence). CDR3 sequence (DNA): TGTGCCAGTAGTATAGATCACGGGAGCCAGACCCAGTACTTC. It yields the protein CASSIDHGSQTQYF.

This clonotype was seen many times. This chain links TRBV7-9 with TRBJ1-2, with 9 bases that match TRBD1. J lost 4 bases, V lost 6 bases, and 9 bases had no gene match. The CDR3 covers 15 residues. Germline V lookup: CDR1 SEHNR, CDR2 FQNEAQ (reference sequence). The CDR3 region is CASSLDRGFVYGYTF. CDR3 nucleotide sequence: TGTGCCAGCAGTTTGGACAGGGGCTTCGTCTATGGCTACACCTTC.

The chain joins TRBV11-2 to TRBJ2-7; D not certain. This CDR3 has 15 amino acids. Germline assignment: CDR1 SGHAT and CDR2 FQNNGV. V was pared by 3 bases and J by 0 bases, with 12 bases between. CDR3 sequence reads: CASSFSVSSSYEQYF. The CDR3 DNA sequence: TGTGCCAGCAGCTTTTCAGTCTCGAGCTCCTACGAGCAGTACTTC.